This record looks at one T cell receptor beta chain sequence and its context. The sample is drawn from a study of CD8 T cells in Susac syndrome. Random hexamers served to reverse transcribe roughly 0.45 to 1 ug RNA. TCRdb used MiXCR to reprocess the immunoSEQ multiplex PCR reads, holding one entry per CDR3 protein. The table shows about 150,000 distinct CDR3 sequences, with around 96% occurring only once. The CDR3 sequence is 14 residues long. Trimming removed 2 bases from V and 4 bases from J, with 11 bases in between. In germline, CDR1 is SGHDT, CDR2 YYEEEE. This receptor was taken from a human donor with Susac syndrome. The chain carries TRBV5-6 and TRBJ2-3; no firm D call. The source material was CD4+ T cells from PBMCs. The CDR3 sequence is CASSLGPGPDTQYF. The CDR3 region has the DNA TGTGCCAGCAGCTTAGGGCCTGGCCCAGATACGCAGTATTTT.